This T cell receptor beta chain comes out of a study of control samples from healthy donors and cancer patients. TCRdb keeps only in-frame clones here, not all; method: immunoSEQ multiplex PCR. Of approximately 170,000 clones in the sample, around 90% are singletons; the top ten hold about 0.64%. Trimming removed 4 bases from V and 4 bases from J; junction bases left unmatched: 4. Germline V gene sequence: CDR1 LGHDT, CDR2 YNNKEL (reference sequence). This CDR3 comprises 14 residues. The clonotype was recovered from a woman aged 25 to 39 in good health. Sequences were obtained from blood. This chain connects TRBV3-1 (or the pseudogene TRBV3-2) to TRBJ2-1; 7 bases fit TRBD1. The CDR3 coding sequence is TGTGCCAGCAGCCCCTGGGACAGATACAATGAGCAGTTCTTC. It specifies CASSPWDRYNEQFF.